The next 2 T cell receptor beta chains were all read from a single sample in a study of regulatory T cells in long-lasting Graves disease. The time point here: newly diagnosed GD, antithyroid drugs for less than 3 months. RNA from PBMCs was the source of the TCR library. Arm-PCR of CDR3 regions with iRepertoire HTBI primers generated TCR beta libraries. TCRdb re-called the multiplex PCR reads with MiXCR, one entry per CDR3 protein. The sample records fewer than 650,000 distinct CDR3 sequences, 16% being singletons. This same sample was also taken into another study, of T cells in Graves' hyperthyroidism and ophthalmopathy.

The material was peripheral blood mononuclear cells (PBMCs), obtained at new diagnosis, from a patient treated with antithyroid drugs. The receptors originated from a woman aged 25 to 45 with Graves disease.

This clonotype was seen at least ten times. V usage is TRBV15 and J usage is TRBJ1-2; TRBD1 aligns across 7 bases. The CDR3 is 14 amino acids. Germline V gene sequence: CDR1 LNHNV, CDR2 YYDKDF (reference sequence). V was clipped by 4 bases and J by 7 bases; unmatched bases: 9. CDR3 protein: CATSKDRESVGYTF. The CDR3 DNA reads as TGTGCCACCAGCAAAGACAGGGAGTCAGTTGGCTACACCTTC.

In this sample, this clonotype turned up many times. This chain links TRBV28 with TRBJ2-7, with 9 bases that match TRBD1. Germline V CDR1 and CDR2: MDHEN, SYDVKM. V lost 6 bases, J lost 6 bases, and 12 bases stayed unmatched. The CDR3 sequence is 15 residues long. CDR3 bases: TGTGCCAGCAGAACCCCCGGGACAGGGACTTCCGAGCAGTACTTC. Its translation: CASRTPGTGTSEQYF.